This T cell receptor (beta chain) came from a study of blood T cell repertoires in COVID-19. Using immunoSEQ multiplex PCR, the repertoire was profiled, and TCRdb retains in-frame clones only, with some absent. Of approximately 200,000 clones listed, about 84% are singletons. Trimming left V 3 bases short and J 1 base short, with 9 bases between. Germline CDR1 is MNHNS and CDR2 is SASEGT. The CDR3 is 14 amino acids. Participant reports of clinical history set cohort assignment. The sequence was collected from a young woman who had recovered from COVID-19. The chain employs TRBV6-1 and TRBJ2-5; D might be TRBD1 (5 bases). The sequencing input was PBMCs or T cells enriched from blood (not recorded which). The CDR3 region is CASSEGQPQETQYF. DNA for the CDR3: TGTGCCAGCAGTGAGGGGCAGCCCCAAGAGACCCAGTACTTC.